This T cell receptor (beta chain) was observed in a study of T cells in narcolepsy. As for the study in general: Healthy controls were enrolled alongside patients with narcolepsy type 1 or type 2. Study-wide points: Reportedly, autoreactive clonotypes were serially detected in patients' blood but not controls'. Autoreactive HCRT-specific and TRIB2-specific clonotypes were marked in same-patient CSF-versus-blood CD4+ comparisons.

Note on this clone: Its antigen is as yet unknown.

Germline V gene sequence: CDR1 SEHNR, CDR2 FQNEAQ (reference sequence). The trim removed 5 bases at V and 3 bases at J, leaving 6 bases unmatched. This CDR3 comprises 14 residues. Some clones are missing from TCRdb's copy, which holds only in-frame ones; the method was immunoSEQ multiplex PCR. The sample comprises about 2,500 clones, approximately 24% of which are singletons, and 4.4% rests with the top ten. The chain uses TRBV7-9 and TRBJ2-7; 8 bases are shared with TRBD1. Source material: cultured CD4+ T cells from cerebrospinal fluid. This sequence originates from a human donor with narcolepsy. DNA of the CDR3: TGTGCCAGCAGCCCATCGGGACAGGTCTACGAGCAGTACTTC. Its protein is CASSPSGQVYEQYF. The full variable domain, its missing parts supplied by reference TRBV7-9 and TRBJ2-7, is DTGVSQNPRHKITKRGQNVTFRCDPISEHNRLYWYRQTLGQGPEFLTYFQNEAQLEKSRLLSDRFSAERPKGSFSTLEIQRTEQGDSAMYLCASSPSGQVYEQYFGPGTRLTVT.